What follows are 22 T cell receptor beta chains derived from one specimen sequenced in a study of T cell repertoires in cytomegalovirus infection. No antigen is known for these receptors. MiXCR, applied by TCRdb to the reads, yields one record per CDR3 protein. The table shows 110,000 or so distinct CDR3 sequences, with more than 30% occurring only once. Source: CD8+ T cells from cultured PBMCs, taken from culture after CMV antigen stimulation. Every receptor here comes from a human donor in good health (CMV status not recorded). Some clones in this sample may be carry-over from other donors' samples.

This clonotype was picked up a small number of times. This chain joins TRBV6-2 or TRBV6-3 and TRBJ2-5; the match to TRBD2 covers 9 bases. CDR3 size: 17 residues. CDR1 MNHEY and CDR2 SVGEGT come from the germline V gene. Trimming took 0 bases from V and 7 from J; bases not matched to a gene: 12. CDR3 in DNA: TGTGCCAGCAGTTACTCGGGCGGGGGGGCCGAGTTCGTGACCCAGTACTTC. This sequence encodes CASSYSGGGAEFVTQYF.

The chain couples TRBV14 to TRBJ2-3; TRBD2 might be the D (6 bases). Per the germline V gene, CDR1 is SGHDN and CDR2 is FVKESK. The CDR3 loop spans 13 amino acids. Trimming took off 2 bases at V and 9 bases at J, with 12 bases between the two ends. The CDR3 reads CASSQIAGLTQYF. CDR3 in DNA: TGTGCCAGCAGCCAAATCGCGGGGTTAACGCAGTATTTT. Full variable domain (missing parts from reference TRBV14 and TRBJ2-3): EAGVTQFPSHSVIEKGQTVTLRCDPISGHDNLYWYRRVMGKEIKFLLHFVKESKQDESGMPNNRFLAERTGGTYSTLKVQPAELEDSGVYFCASSQIAGLTQYFGPGTRLTVL.

This clonotype occurred a few times. The rearrangement uses TRBV10-3 and TRBJ1-5; 7 nucleotides agree with TRBD1. Germline V gives CDR1 ENHRY, CDR2 SYGVKD. There are 13 residues in the CDR3. Trimming cost V 10 bases and J 9 bases; bases outside gene matches: 12. The CDR3 nucleotides are TGTGCCACCGGACAGGAGGGCTCGGGGCCCCAGCATTTT. It is translated as CATGQEGSGPQHF.

The chain carries TRBV28 and TRBJ2-7; 8 bases align to TRBD2. CDR1 and CDR2 (germline): MDHEN, SYDVKM. CDR3 length equals 14 residues. V lost 6 bases and J lost 2; bases outside the gene matches: 6. The CDR3 region is CASSQLAGPYEQYF. In DNA form, the CDR3 reads TGTGCCAGCAGCCAGCTAGCGGGCCCCTACGAGCAGTACTTC.

This clonotype was found a few times. This chain links TRBV12-5 with TRBJ2-1; 9 bases align to TRBD1. The germline gives CDR1 LGHNT, CDR2 FRNRAP. V lost 7 bases to trimming and J lost 0 bases; unmatched junction nucleotides: 7. The CDR3 has 16 residues. The CDR3 protein is CASALPDRGSYNEQFF. DNA of the CDR3: TGTGCTAGTGCCCTCCCGGACAGGGGCTCCTACAATGAGCAGTTCTTC.

The table lists this clonotype with a few counts. J is TRBJ2-3 and V is TRBV9, with TRBD2 matching 9 bases. Germline V gene data show CDR1 as SGDLS and CDR2 as YYNGEE. J gave up 3 bases and V 3 bases, and 8 bases lay outside the gene matches. The CDR3 is 16 amino acids. Here the CDR3 DNA reads TGTGCCAGCAGCGGAGCCCCTAGCGGGGTAACAGATACGCAGTATTTT. Encoded protein: CASSGAPSGVTDTQYF.

This clonotype was found a few times. CDR3 loop: CASSLDGGQIYGYTF. CDR3 nucleotides: TGTGCCAGCAGTTTGGACGGCGGTCAAATCTATGGCTACACCTTC. The genes are TRBV12-3 or TRBV12-4 and TRBJ1-2; D not certain. The length of the CDR3 is 15 residues. Between the trimmed V and J ends, which lost 3 bases and 4 bases, there was a span of 15 bases.

The chain links TRBV6-2 or TRBV6-3 to TRBJ2-7, with no clear D. This CDR3 is built from 12 residues. V lost 8 bases and J lost 0, with 8 bases in between. CDR1 is MNHEY, CDR2 SVGEGT, per germline. CDR3 nucleotides: TGTGCCAGCTCAGACGACTCCTACGAGCAGTACTTC. It codes for CASSDDSYEQYF.

This clonotype was seen a few times. The chain recombines TRBV4-1 with TRBJ2-7; D may be TRBD1 (6 bases). Deletions cut 6 bases from V and 8 bases from J, with 11 bases between. The CDR3 sequence is 11 residues long. CDR1 MGHRA and CDR2 YSYEKL come from the germline V gene. The DNA for the CDR3 is TGCGCCAGCAGACAGGGTGGGCAGCAGTACTTC. This sequence encodes CASRQGGQQYF.

Note on this clonotype: Given a much more abundant clone one base away, this may be a read error. The J gene is TRBJ2-7, the V gene TRBV5-3; D is perhaps TRBD2 (6 bases). TRBV5-3 is noted as an ORF with a role that remains uncertain. The CDR3 runs 13 residues. Trimming shortened V by 8 bases and J by 6 bases, and 18 bases separated the two germline ends. The CDR3 reads CASSSGRSCEQYF. DNA for the CDR3: TGTGCCAGCAGCAGCGGGCGAAGCTGCGAGCAGTACTTC.

This clonotype has a handful of counts. The J gene is TRBJ1-3, the V gene TRBV7-2; TRBD1 matches 7 bases. Germline CDR1 reads SGHTA; CDR2 reads FQGNSA. The CDR3 sequence is 15 residues long. V lost 1 base, J lost 7 bases, and 7 bases stayed unmatched. The CDR3 here is CASSLEDRAGNTIYF. The DNA of the CDR3 is TGTGCCAGCAGCTTAGAAGACAGGGCGGGGAACACCATATATTTT.

V and J are TRBV6-2 or TRBV6-3 and TRBJ2-1; 7 bases map to TRBD2. The CDR3 contains 16 residues. Germline V gives CDR1 MNHEY, CDR2 SVGEGT. V lost 5 bases, J lost 4 bases, and 11 bases stayed unmatched. The CDR3 reads CASSPRGAGKYNEQFF. The DNA of the CDR3 is TGTGCCAGCAGTCCGAGGGGAGCGGGGAAATACAATGAGCAGTTCTTC.

V and J are TRBV4-1 and TRBJ2-1; D is perhaps TRBD1 (5 bases). There are 13 residues in the CDR3. The germline V gene has CDR1 MGHRA and CDR2 YSYEKL. Trimming left V 1 base short and J 6 bases short, with 7 bases between. The CDR3: CASSQARGNEQFF. The CDR3 DNA sequence: TGCGCCAGCAGCCAAGCTAGGGGCAATGAGCAGTTCTTC.

The rearrangement uses TRBV27 and TRBJ2-4; 8 bases are a match to TRBD1. Trimming removed 3 bases from V and 6 bases from J; junction bases left unmatched: 4. Germline V gives CDR1 MNHEY, CDR2 SMNVEV (reference sequence). The CDR3 runs to 14 residues. CDR3 in DNA: TGTGCCAGCAGTTTCGGGCAGGGGGCAAACATTCAGTACTTC. Translated, it gives CASSFGQGANIQYF.

This chain joins TRBV10-3 and TRBJ2-7, with a tentative D call TRBD1 (5 bases). CDR1 and CDR2 from the germline V gene are ENHRY and SYGVKD. The CDR3 consists of 15 residues. The V and J ends lost 3 bases and 5 bases respectively, with 17 bases between them. Written as DNA, the CDR3 is TGTGCCATCAGTGAAACGTGGGATGGGGCAGACGAGCAGTACTTC. Translated, it gives CAISETWDGADEQYF.

The chain couples TRBV27 to TRBJ2-1; TRBD2 agrees at 8 bases. The CDR3 has 16 amino acids. The trim removed 2 bases at V and 9 bases at J, leaving 12 bases unmatched. In germline, CDR1 is MNHEY, CDR2 SMNVEV (reference sequence). CDR3 in amino acids: CASSLAASGGFFEQFF. The CDR3 nucleotides are TGTGCCAGCAGTTTAGCCGCGAGCGGGGGTTTCTTTGAGCAGTTCTTC.

This clonotype was recorded a few times. The CDR3 here is CASSPGLGGADTQYF. The CDR3 DNA follows: TGTGCCAGCAGCCCCGGTCTGGGCGGGGCAGATACGCAGTATTTT. The chain combines TRBV5-5 with TRBJ2-3; D perhaps matches TRBD2 (6 bases). Germline CDR1 and CDR2: SGHKS and YYEKEE (reference sequence). The V end was cut by 4 bases, the J end by 4 bases, with 16 bases between. CDR3 length: 15 residues.

This clonotype has more than one count but fewer than ten. The chain links TRBV6-6 to TRBJ1-4, with D unclear. The CDR3 contains 13 residues. The germline CDR1 and CDR2 sequences are MNHNY and SVGAGI (reference sequence). V lost 4 bases to trimming and J lost 4 bases, with 7 bases between them. CDR3 DNA sequence: TGTGCCAGCAGTTCGCGTTATAATGAAAAACTGTTTTTT. This encodes CASSSRYNEKLFF.

The V gene is TRBV7-8, the J gene TRBJ2-3; 8 bases fit TRBD1. Germline CDR1 reads SGHVS; CDR2 reads FQNEAQ. The length of the CDR3 is 17 residues. The V and J ends lost 1 base and 4 bases, in that order; junction bases with no gene match: 10. As DNA, the CDR3 is TGTGCCAGCAGCTTAGTGATCACGACAGGGGAGGCAGATACGCAGTATTTT. Translated: CASSLVITTGEADTQYF.

V is TRBV2 and J is TRBJ2-3, with 7 positions matching TRBD2. CDR3 length: 15 amino acids. Germline CDR1 and CDR2: SNHLY and FYNNEI. Trimming at V came to 3 bases and at J to 2 bases, leaving 5 bases not matched to a gene. The CDR3 loop reads CASSDRTSSTDTQYF. DNA for the CDR3: TGTGCCAGCAGTGATAGGACTAGTTCCACAGATACGCAGTATTTT.

This clonotype was seen a few times. V usage is TRBV7-2 and J usage is TRBJ2-3; D is ambiguous. The V end lost 5 bases, the J end lost 6 bases, and 6 bases lay between the germline ends. The CDR3 has 11 amino acids. Germline lookup yields CDR1 SGHTA and CDR2 FQGNSA. The CDR3 sequence is CASSRRDTQYF. In DNA form, the CDR3 reads TGTGCCAGCAGCCGGCGGGATACGCAGTATTTT.

CDR3 residues: CATSRESSGDSYEQYF. The CDR3 nucleotides read TGTGCCACCAGCAGAGAGAGTAGCGGGGATTCCTACGAGCAGTACTTC. The chain recombines TRBV15 with TRBJ2-7; TRBD2 aligns across 8 bases. The CDR3 runs to 16 residues. Germline CDR1 is LNHNV and CDR2 is YYDKDF (reference sequence). Germline trimming cut 0 bases from V and 1 base from J; bases unmatched to any gene: 5.